This T cell receptor (beta chain) was identified in a study of T cells in localized non-small cell lung cancer. Here immunoSEQ multiplex PCR was the method, and the copy in TCRdb shows in-frame clones only, minus some. The profile shows fewer than 6,500 clones, more than 40% of them singletons. Regarding this clone: The antigen is not known.

The CDR3 consists of 12 residues. V shed 2 bases, J shed 5 bases, and the junction held 2 bases outside the gene matches. Germline V gene lookup returns CDR1 GTSNPN and CDR2 SVGIG (reference sequence). Study-wide results and caveats: When the top 100 tumor clones were examined, a median around 61 of them also appeared in the adjacent lung, which was paired and uninvolved. T cell clonality was highest in uninvolved adjacent lung, above tumor. Sequencing was limited to one tumor region, leaving the possibility of heterogeneity open.

The material was lung tumor tissue, obtained before any cancer treatment. The chain joins TRBV30 to TRBJ2-5, with 7 positions matching TRBD2. The receptor's source is a man aged 35 to 69 with stage I lung adenocarcinoma. CDR3 nucleotides: TGTGCCTGGAGTCTGGGGGGGGAGACCCAGTACTTC. It codes for CAWSLGGETQYF.